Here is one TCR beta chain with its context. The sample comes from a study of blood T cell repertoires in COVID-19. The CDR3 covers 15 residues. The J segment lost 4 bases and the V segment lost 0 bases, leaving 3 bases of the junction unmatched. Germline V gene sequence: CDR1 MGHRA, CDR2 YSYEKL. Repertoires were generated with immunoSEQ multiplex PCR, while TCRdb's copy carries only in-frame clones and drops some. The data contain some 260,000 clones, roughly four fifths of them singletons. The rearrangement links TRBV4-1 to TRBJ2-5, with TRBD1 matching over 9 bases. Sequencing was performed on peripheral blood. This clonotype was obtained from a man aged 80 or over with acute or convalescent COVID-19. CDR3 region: CASSQDQGQGETQYF. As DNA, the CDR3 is TGCGCCAGCAGCCAAGATCAGGGACAGGGAGAGACCCAGTACTTC.